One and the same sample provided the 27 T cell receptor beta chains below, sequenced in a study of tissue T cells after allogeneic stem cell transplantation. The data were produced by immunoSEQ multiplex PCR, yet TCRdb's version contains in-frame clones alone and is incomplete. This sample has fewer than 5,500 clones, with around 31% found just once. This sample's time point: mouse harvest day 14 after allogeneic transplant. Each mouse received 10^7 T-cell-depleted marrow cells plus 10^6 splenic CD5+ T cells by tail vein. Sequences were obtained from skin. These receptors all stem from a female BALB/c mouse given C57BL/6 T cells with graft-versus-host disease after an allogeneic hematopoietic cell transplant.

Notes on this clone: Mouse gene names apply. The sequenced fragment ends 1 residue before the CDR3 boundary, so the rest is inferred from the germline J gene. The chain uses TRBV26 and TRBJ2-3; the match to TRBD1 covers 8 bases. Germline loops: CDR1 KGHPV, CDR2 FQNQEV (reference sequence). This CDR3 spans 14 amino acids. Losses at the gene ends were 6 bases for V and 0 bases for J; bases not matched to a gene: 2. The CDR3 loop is CASRTGESAETLYF. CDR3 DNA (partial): TGTGCCAGCAGGACAGGGGAGAGTGCAGAAACGCTGTAT.

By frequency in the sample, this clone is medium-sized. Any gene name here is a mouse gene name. CDR3: CSSEGRAETLYF. The CDR3 bases that were read are TGCTCCAGCGAGGGGCGTGCAGAAACGCTGTAT. The rearrangement joins TRBV23 to TRBJ2-3. Sequencing ends 1 residue short of the CDR3 end; the germline J gene provides the rest. The germline V gene has CDR1 KGHTA and CDR2 FQNQQP. The CDR3 consists of 12 residues. The whole variable domain, filled in from reference TRBV23 and TRBJ2-3, reads DAAVTQKPRYLIKMKGQEAEMKCIPEKGHTAVFWYQQKQSKELKFLIYFQNQQPLDQIDMVKERFSAVCPSSSLCSLGIRTCEAEDSALYLCSSEGRAETLYFGSGTRLTVL.

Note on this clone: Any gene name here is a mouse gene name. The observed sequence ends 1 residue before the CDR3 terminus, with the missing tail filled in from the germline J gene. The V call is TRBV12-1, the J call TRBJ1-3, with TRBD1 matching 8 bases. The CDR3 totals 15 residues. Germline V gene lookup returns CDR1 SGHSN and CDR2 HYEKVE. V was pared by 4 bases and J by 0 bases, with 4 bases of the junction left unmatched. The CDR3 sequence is CASSPGQVSGNTLYF. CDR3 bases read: TGTGCCAGCTCACCGGGACAGGTTTCTGGAAATACGCTCTAT.

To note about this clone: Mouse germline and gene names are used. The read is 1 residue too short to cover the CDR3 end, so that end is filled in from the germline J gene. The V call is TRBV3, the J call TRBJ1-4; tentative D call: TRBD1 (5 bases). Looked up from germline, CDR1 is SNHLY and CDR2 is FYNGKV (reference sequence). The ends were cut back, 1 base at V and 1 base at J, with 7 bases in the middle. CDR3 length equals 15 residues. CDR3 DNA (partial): TGTGCCAGCAGCTTAGGGGGGGGTTCCAACGAAAGATTATTT. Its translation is CASSLGGGSNERLF. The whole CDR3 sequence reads CASSLGGGSNERLFF.

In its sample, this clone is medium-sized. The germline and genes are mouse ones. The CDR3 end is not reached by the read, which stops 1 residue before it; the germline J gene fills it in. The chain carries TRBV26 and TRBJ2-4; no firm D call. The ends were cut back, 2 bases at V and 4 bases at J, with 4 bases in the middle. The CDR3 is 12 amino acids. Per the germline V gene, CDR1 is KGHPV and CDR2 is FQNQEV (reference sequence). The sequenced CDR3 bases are TGTGCCAGCAGTCTGACGGAAAACACCTTGTAC. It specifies CASSLTENTLY. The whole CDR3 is CASSLTENTLYF.

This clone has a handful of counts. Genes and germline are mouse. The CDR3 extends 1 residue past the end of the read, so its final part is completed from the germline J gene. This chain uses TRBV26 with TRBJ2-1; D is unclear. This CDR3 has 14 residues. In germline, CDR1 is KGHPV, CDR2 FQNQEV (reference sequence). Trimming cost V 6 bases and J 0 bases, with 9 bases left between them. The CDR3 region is CASSPQPNYAEQFF. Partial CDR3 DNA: TGTGCCAGCAGCCCCCAACCTAACTATGCTGAGCAGTTC.

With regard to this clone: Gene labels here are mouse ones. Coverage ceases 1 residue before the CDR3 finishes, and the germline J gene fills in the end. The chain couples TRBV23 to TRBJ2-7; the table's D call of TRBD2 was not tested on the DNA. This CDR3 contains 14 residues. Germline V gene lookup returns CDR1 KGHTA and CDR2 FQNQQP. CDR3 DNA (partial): TGCTCCAGCAGTCAAGGGACTGGGGGGTATGAACAGTAC. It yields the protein CSSSQGTGGYEQY. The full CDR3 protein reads CSSSQGTGGYEQYF. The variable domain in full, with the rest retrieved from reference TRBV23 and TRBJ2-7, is DAAVTQKPRYLIKMKGQEAEMKCIPEKGHTAVFWYQQKQSKELKFLIYFQNQQPLDQIDMVKERFSAVCPSSSLCSLGIRTCEAEDSALYLCSSSQGTGGYEQYFGPGTRLTVL.

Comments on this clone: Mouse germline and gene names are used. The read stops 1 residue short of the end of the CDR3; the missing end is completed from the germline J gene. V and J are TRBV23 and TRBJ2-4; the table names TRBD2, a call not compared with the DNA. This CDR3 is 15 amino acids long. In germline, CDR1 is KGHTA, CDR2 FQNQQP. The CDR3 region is CSSSQLWGSQNTLYF. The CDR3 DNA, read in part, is TGCTCCAGCAGTCAACTCTGGGGGAGTCAAAACACCTTGTAC. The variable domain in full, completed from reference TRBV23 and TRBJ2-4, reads DAAVTQKPRYLIKMKGQEAEMKCIPEKGHTAVFWYQQKQSKELKFLIYFQNQQPLDQIDMVKERFSAVCPSSSLCSLGIRTCEAEDSALYLCSSSQLWGSQNTLYFGAGTRLSVL.

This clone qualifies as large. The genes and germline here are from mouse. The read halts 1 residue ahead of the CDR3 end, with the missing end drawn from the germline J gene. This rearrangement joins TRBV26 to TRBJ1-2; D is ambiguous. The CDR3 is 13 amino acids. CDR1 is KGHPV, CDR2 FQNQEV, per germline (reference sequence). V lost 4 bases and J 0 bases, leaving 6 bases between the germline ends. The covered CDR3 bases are TGTGCCAGCAGTCCCCAAACAAACTCCGACTACACC. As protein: CASSPQTNSDYT. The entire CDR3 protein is CASSPQTNSDYTF.

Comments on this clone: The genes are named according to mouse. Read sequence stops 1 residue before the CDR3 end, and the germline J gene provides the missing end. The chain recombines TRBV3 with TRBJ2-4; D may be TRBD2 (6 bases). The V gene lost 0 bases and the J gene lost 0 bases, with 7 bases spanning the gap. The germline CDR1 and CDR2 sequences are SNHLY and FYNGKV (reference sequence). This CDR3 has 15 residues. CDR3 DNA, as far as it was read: TGTGCCAGCAGCTTAGCTGGGGGTAGTCAAAACACCTTGTAC. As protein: CASSLAGGSQNTLY. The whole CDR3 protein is CASSLAGGSQNTLYF. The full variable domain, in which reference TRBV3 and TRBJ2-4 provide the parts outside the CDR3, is GPKVLQIPSHQIIDMGQMVTLNCDPVSNHLYFYWYKQILGQQMEFLVNFYNGKVMEKSKLFKDQFSVERPDGSYFTLKIQPTALEDSAVYFCASSLAGGSQNTLYFGAGTRLSVL.

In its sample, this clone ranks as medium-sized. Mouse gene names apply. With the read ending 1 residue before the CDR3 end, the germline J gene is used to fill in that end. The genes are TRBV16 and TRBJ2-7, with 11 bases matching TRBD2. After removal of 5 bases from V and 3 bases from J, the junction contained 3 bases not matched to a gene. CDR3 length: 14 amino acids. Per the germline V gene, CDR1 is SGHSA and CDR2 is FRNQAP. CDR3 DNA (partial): TGTGCAAGCAGCCCTGACTGGGGGGGCTATGAACAGTAC. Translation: CASSPDWGGYEQY. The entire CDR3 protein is CASSPDWGGYEQYF.

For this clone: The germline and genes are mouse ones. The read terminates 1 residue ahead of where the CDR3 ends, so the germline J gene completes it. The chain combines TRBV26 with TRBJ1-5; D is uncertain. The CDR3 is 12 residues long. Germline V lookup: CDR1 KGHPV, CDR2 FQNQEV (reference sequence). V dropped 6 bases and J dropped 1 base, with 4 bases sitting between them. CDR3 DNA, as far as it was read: TGTGCCAGCAGCCTAAACAACCAGGCTCCGCTT. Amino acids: CASSLNNQAPL. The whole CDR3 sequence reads CASSLNNQAPLF. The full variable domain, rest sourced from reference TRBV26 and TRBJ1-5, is NSKVIQTPRYLVKGQGQKAKMRCIPEKGHPVVFWYQQNKNNEFKFLINFQNQEVLQQIDMTEKRFSAECPSNSPCSLEIQSSEAGDSALYLCASSLNNQAPLFGEGTRLSVL.

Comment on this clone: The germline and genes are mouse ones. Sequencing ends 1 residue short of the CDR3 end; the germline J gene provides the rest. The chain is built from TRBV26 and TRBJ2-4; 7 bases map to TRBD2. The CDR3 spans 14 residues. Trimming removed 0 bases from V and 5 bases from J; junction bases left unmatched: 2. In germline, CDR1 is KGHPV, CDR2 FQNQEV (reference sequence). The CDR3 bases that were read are TGTGCCAGCAGTCTGTCACCTGGGGGAAACACCTTGTAC. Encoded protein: CASSLSPGGNTLY. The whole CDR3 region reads CASSLSPGGNTLYF.

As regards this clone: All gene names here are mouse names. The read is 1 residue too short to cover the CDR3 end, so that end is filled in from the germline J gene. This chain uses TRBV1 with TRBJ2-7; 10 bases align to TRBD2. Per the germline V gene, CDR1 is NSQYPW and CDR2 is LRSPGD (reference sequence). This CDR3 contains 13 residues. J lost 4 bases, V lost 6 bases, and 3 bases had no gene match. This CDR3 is CTCRRLGGYEQYF. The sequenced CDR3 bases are TGCACCTGCAGGAGACTGGGGGGTTATGAACAGTAC.

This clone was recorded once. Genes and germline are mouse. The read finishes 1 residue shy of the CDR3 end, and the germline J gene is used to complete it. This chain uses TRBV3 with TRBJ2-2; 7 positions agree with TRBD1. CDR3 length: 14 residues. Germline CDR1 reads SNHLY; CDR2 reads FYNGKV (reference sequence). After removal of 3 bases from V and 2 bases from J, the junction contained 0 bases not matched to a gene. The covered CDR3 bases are TGTGCCAGCAGCTTGGGACAGAACACCGGGCAGCTCTAC. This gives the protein CASSLGQNTGQLY. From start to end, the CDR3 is CASSLGQNTGQLYF.

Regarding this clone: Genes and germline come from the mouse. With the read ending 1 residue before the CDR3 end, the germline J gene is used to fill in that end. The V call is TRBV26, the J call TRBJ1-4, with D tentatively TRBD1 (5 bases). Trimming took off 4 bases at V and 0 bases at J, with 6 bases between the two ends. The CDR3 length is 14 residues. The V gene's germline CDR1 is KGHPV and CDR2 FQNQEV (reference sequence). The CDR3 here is CASSRQISNERLFF. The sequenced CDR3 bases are TGTGCCAGCAGTCGACAGATTTCCAACGAAAGATTATTT.

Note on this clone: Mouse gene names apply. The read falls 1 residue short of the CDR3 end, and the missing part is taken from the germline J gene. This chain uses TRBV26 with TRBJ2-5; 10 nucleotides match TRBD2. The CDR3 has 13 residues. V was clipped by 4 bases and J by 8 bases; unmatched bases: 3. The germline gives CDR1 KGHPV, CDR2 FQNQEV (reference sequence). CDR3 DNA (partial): TGTGCCAGCAGTCCCCGGGACTGGGGCACCCAGTAC. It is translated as CASSPRDWGTQY. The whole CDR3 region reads CASSPRDWGTQYF.

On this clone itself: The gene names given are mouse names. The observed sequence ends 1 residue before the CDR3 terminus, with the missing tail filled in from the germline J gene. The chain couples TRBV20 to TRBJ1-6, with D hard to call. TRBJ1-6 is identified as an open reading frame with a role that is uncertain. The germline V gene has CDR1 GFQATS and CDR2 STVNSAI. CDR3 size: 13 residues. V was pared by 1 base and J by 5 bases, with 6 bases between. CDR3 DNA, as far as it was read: TGTGGTGCTAGGGCGCAGAATAATTCGCCCCTCTAC. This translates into CGARAQNNSPLY. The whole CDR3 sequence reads CGARAQNNSPLYF.

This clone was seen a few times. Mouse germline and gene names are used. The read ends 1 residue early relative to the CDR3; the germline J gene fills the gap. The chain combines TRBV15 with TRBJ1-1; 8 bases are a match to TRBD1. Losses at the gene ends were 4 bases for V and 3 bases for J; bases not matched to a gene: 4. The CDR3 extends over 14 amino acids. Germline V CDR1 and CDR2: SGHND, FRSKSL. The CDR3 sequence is CASSSQGADTEVFF. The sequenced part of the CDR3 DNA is TGTGCCAGCAGTTCGCAGGGGGCTGACACAGAAGTCTTC.

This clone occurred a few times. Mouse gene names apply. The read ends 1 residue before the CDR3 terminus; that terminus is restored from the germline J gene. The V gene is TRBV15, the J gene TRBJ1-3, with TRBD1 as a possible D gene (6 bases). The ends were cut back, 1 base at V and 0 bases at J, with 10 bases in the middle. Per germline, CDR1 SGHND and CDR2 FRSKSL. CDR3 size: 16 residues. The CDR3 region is CASSLGGQISGNTLYF. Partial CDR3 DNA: TGTGCCAGCAGTTTAGGGGGACAAATTTCTGGAAATACGCTCTAT.

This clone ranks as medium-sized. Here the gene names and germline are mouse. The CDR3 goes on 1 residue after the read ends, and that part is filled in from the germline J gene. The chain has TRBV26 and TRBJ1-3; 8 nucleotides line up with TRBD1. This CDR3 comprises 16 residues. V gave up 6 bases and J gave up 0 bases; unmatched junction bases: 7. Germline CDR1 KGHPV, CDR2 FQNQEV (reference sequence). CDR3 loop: CASSLTGANSGNTLYF. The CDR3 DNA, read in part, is TGTGCCAGCAGCCTGACAGGGGCGAATTCTGGAAATACGCTCTAT.

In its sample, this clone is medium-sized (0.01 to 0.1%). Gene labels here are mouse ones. The CDR3 bases that were read are TGTGCCAGCAGACGCGGGCAAAACACCTTGTAC. Encoded protein: CASRRGQNTLY. The complete CDR3 reads CASRRGQNTLYF. The chain recombines TRBV14 with TRBJ2-4; D is ambiguous. The read terminates 1 residue before the CDR3 end, so the remaining end is supplied by the germline J gene. The CDR3 is 12 amino acids. Looked up from germline, CDR1 is SGHDT and CDR2 is FRDEAV. The germline V and J ends were trimmed by 5 bases and 3 bases, with 7 bases remaining between them.

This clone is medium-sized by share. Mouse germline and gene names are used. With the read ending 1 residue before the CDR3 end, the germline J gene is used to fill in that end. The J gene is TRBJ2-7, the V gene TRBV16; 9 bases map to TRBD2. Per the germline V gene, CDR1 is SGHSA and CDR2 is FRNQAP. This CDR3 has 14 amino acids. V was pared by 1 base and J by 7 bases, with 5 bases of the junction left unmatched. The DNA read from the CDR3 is TGTGCAAGCAGCTTAGTTGGGGGGGCAGGGGAACAGTAC. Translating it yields CASSLVGGAGEQY. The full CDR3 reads CASSLVGGAGEQYF.

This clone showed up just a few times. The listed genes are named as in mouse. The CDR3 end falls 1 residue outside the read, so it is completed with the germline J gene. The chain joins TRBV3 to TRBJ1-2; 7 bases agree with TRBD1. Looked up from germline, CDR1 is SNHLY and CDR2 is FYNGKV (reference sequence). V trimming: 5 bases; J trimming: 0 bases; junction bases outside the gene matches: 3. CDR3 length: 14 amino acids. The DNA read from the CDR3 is TGTGCCAGCAGCCGACAGGGAGCAAACTCCGACTACACC. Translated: CASSRQGANSDYT. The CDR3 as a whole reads CASSRQGANSDYTF.

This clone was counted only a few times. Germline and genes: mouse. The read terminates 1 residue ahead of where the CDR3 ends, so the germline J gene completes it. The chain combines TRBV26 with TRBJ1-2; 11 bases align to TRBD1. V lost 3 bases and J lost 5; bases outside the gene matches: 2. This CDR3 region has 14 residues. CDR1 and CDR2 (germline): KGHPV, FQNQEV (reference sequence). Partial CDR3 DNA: TGTGCCAGCAGTCTTTGGGACAGGGGGTCCGACTACACC. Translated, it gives CASSLWDRGSDYT. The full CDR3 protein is CASSLWDRGSDYTF.

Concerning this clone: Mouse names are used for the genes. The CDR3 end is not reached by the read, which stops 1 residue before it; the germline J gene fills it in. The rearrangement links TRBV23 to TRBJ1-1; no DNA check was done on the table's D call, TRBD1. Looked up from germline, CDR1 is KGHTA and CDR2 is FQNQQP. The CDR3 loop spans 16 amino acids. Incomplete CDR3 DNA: TGCTCCAGCAGTCAAAACCCCCGGGACAGGGGGACAGAAGTCTTC. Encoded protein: CSSSQNPRDRGTEVF. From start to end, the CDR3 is CSSSQNPRDRGTEVFF. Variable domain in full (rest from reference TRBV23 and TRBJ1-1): DAAVTQKPRYLIKMKGQEAEMKCIPEKGHTAVFWYQQKQSKELKFLIYFQNQQPLDQIDMVKERFSAVCPSSSLCSLGIRTCEAEDSALYLCSSSQNPRDRGTEVFFGKGTRLTVV.

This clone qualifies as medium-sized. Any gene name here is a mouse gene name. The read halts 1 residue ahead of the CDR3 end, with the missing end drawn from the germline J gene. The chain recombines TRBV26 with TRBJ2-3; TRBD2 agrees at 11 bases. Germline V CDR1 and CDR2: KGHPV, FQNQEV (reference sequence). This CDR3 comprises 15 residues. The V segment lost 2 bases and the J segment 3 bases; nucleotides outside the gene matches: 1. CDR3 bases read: TGTGCCAGCAGTCTGAGACTGGGGGGGGCAGAAACGCTGTAT. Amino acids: CASSLRLGGAETLY. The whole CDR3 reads CASSLRLGGAETLYF.